These T cell receptor beta chains were read from a single sample in a study of graft-versus-host responses after intestinal transplantation. Sequencing was performed with immunoSEQ multiplex PCR; in TCRdb, only in-frame clones are kept and a portion is missing. The table lists approximately 28,000 clones, about 85% of them singletons. This sample comprised PBMCs, obtained nearly 470 days after intestinal transplantation. The receptor source for this set is a human patient who received an intestinal transplant, so some T cells may come from the graft donor. Each CDR3 is given without its conserved first and last residue. Each record gives: V gene, CDR3 protein.

V: TRBV27
CDR3: ASSLSGDTQY

V: TRBV11-1
CDR3: ASTRTHNEQF

V: TRBV6-5
CDR3: ASGGGRHVLT

V: TRBV30
CDR3: AWSPKTETQY

V: TRBV29-1
CDR3: SGEGVTEAF

V: TRBV5-1
CDR3: ASSLTGGNTIY

V: TRBV6-1
CDR3: ASAGGSGNTIY

V: TRBV18
CDR3: ASSPKTGGPTDTQY

V: TRBV29-1
CDR3: SAEGLVREETQY

V: TRBV6-1
CDR3: ASSDLRTGYEQY

V: TRBV19
CDR3: ASSGDITVNAEAF

V: TRBV5-5
CDR3: ASSPPYRGRQLGTQY

V: TRBV6-6
CDR3: ASSYGFQAYTEAF

V: TRBV15
CDR3: ATSRDRAGTAYEQY

V: TRBV6-1
CDR3: ASRRGQVTYEQY

V: TRBV6-1
CDR3: ASSEGRWAGEDEQY

V: TRBV19
CDR3: ASSRDRYTGELF

V: TRBV4-3
CDR3: ASSQGTSGGIKETQY

V: TRBV4-1
CDR3: ASSQDTGANTGELF

V: TRBV30
CDR3: AWSAGGGDGYT

V: TRBV5-1
CDR3: ASSLGGQGNTEAF

V: TRBV5-4
CDR3: ASSASLGGDEQY

V: TRBV5-1
CDR3: ASSLVLAGYNEQF

V: TRBV6-1
CDR3: ASSETAGATDTQY